Following are 21 T cell receptor beta chains from one sample sequenced in a study of shared clonotypes between healthy human individuals. Produced via immunoSEQ multiplex PCR; TCRdb's table is partial and in-frame only. This sample has 950,000 to 1,100,000 clones, with around 74% found just once. Sequenced input: memory CD4+ T cells sorted from blood. The subset was: CD45RA-negative fraction. These receptors were obtained from a man aged 18 to 30 in good health.

J is TRBJ1-4 and V is TRBV29-1; TRBD1 matches 8 bases. Trimming cost V 6 bases and J 8 bases; bases outside gene matches: 8. The germline gives CDR1 SQVTM, CDR2 ANQGSEA. The CDR3 length is 13 residues. CDR3 protein: CSVLRGLGEKLFF. DNA of the CDR3: TGCAGCGTCCTCAGGGGGCTAGGGGAAAAACTGTTTTTT.

This clone was detected only a few times. The chain combines TRBV7-6 with TRBJ2-5; D remains ambiguous. V was clipped by 5 bases and J by 10 bases, with 17 bases between them. Looked up from germline, CDR1 is SGHVS and CDR2 is FNYEAQ. This CDR3 contains 13 residues. CDR3 nucleotides: TGTGCCAGCAGCAAAGGCCCAGCCCAGGACCAGTACTTC. Translated, it gives CASSKGPAQDQYF.

The table lists this clone with a count of one. The CDR3 DNA reads as TGTGCCAGCAGCTTGGTGCAAATGGCTTTCTTT. Translated, it gives CASSLVQMAFF. The chain is built from TRBV5-8 and TRBJ1-1; D unclear. Germline loops: CDR1 SGHTS, CDR2 YDEGEE. V was cut by 0 bases and J by 11 bases, with 8 bases left in between. The CDR3 is 11 amino acids.

This rearrangement joins TRBV30 to TRBJ1-6; D unresolved. Germline V CDR1 and CDR2: GTSNPN, SVGIG (reference sequence). With 8 bases removed from V and 7 bases from J, the gap between germline ends came to 18 bases. This CDR3 has 14 amino acids. The CDR3 loop is CAHARAQLNSPLHF. CDR3 coding DNA: TGTGCCCACGCCCGTGCGCAGCTGAATTCACCCCTCCACTTT.

This clone was recorded only once. The chain combines TRBV4-1 with TRBJ2-7; D is perhaps TRBD1 (6 bases). Between the trimmed V and J ends, which lost 4 bases and 2 bases, there was a span of 15 bases. Germline CDR1 reads MGHRA; CDR2 reads YSYEKL. The CDR3 spans 15 residues. The CDR3 DNA reads as TGCGCCAGCAGCCGGACCCGGGACAAGGCCTACGAGCAGTACTTC. It codes for CASSRTRDKAYEQYF.

The CDR3 protein is CSVVYVPNYGYTF. As DNA, the CDR3 is TGCAGCGTTGTTTACGTACCAAACTATGGCTACACCTTC. The chain joins TRBV29-1 to TRBJ1-2; D not certain. The length of the CDR3 is 13 residues. Germline V lookup: CDR1 SQVTM, CDR2 ANQGSEA. Trimming took off 4 bases at V and 2 bases at J, with 11 bases between the two ends.

The chain couples TRBV10-1 to TRBJ2-3, with TRBD2 matching over 10 bases. Per the germline V gene, CDR1 is WNHNN and CDR2 is SYGVQD (reference sequence). V was clipped by 5 bases and J by 2 bases; unmatched bases: 4. The CDR3 totals 15 residues. The CDR3, as DNA: TGCGCCAGCAGTACGGGACTAGCGATCACAGATACGCAGTATTTT. Translated, it gives CASSTGLAITDTQYF.

V and J are TRBV18 and TRBJ2-1; 10 bases fit TRBD2. The CDR3 is made up of 17 amino acids. From germline, CDR1 is KGHSH and CDR2 LQKENI. The V gene end was trimmed by 0 bases and the J gene end by 3 bases; junction bases not matched to a gene: 5. Written as DNA, the CDR3 is TGTGCCAGCTCACCACCGTTGGCTAGCGGGAGCTACAATGAGCAGTTCTTC. It translates to CASSPPLASGSYNEQFF.

This sequence joins TRBV28 and TRBJ1-1, with D unclear. V was shortened by 2 bases and J by 2 bases, with 3 bases between the two germline ends. Germline V gene sequence: CDR1 MDHEN, CDR2 SYDVKM. This CDR3 is built from 12 residues. CDR3 coding DNA: TGTGCCAGCAGTTTAGAAAACACTGAAGCTTTCTTT. Translation gives CASSLENTEAFF. Using reference TRBV28 and TRBJ1-1 for the parts outside the CDR3, the full variable domain is DVKVTQSSRYLVKRTGEKVFLECVQDMDHENMFWYRQDPGLGLRLIYFSYDVKMKEKGDIPEGYSVSREKKERFSLILESASTNQTSMYLCASSLENTEAFFGQGTRLTVV.

CDR3 region: CASSLAGTAYEQYF. DNA of the CDR3: TGTGCCAGCAGCTTAGCAGGGACGGCCTACGAGCAGTACTTC. This chain joins TRBV5-8 and TRBJ2-7, with D perhaps being TRBD1 or TRBD2 (5 bases each). The CDR3 spans 14 residues. Between the trimmed V and J ends, which lost 2 bases and 2 bases, there was a span of 11 bases. Germline CDR1 is SGHTS and CDR2 is YDEGEE. The full variable domain, its missing parts supplied by reference TRBV5-8 and TRBJ2-7, is EAGVTQSPTHLIKTRGQQATLRCSPISGHTSVYWYQQALGLGLQFLLWYDEGEERNRGNFPPRFSGRQFPNYSSELNVNALELEDSALYLCASSLAGTAYEQYFGPGTRLTVT.

V gene TRBV19 combines with J gene TRBJ1-5; D gene ambiguous. Deletions cut 5 bases from V and 0 bases from J, with 11 bases between. The CDR3 sequence is 15 residues long. Germline assignment: CDR1 LNHDA and CDR2 SQIVND (reference sequence). Here the CDR3 reads CASSVGILSNQPQHF. CDR3 nucleotide sequence: TGTGCCAGTAGTGTAGGAATCCTTAGCAATCAGCCCCAGCATTTT.

The gene calls are TRBV14 and TRBJ2-1; 14 positions agree with TRBD2. CDR3 length: 17 residues. Germline lookup yields CDR1 SGHDN and CDR2 FVKESK. The trim removed 4 bases at V and 5 bases at J, leaving 7 bases unmatched. The DNA for the CDR3 is TGTGCCAGCAGCCCCTGGACTAGCGGGAGGATAAACAATGAGCAGTTCTTC. Its protein is CASSPWTSGRINNEQFF.

The V call is TRBV14, the J call TRBJ1-5; no clear D gene. Trimming left V 4 bases short and J 3 bases short, with 19 bases between. The germline V gene has CDR1 SGHDN and CDR2 FVKESK. The CDR3 runs 17 residues. CDR3 amino acids: CASSLKKDALPNQPQHF. Written as DNA, the CDR3 is TGTGCCAGCAGCCTGAAAAAGGACGCCCTCCCCAATCAGCCCCAGCATTTT. Full variable domain (remainder filled in from reference TRBV14 and TRBJ1-5): EAGVTQFPSHSVIEKGQTVTLRCDPISGHDNLYWYRRVMGKEIKFLLHFVKESKQDESGMPNNRFLAERTGGTYSTLKVQPAELEDSGVYFCASSLKKDALPNQPQHFGDGTRLSIL.

The rearrangement links TRBV19 to TRBJ1-5; TRBD1 agrees at 10 bases. This CDR3 region has 14 residues. In germline, CDR1 is LNHDA, CDR2 SQIVND (reference sequence). Germline trimming cut 5 bases from V and 6 bases from J; bases unmatched to any gene: 4. The CDR3 region is CASSVGQGGQPQHF. CDR3 nucleotides: TGTGCCAGTAGTGTCGGACAGGGGGGTCAGCCCCAGCATTTT.

This chain connects TRBV2 to TRBJ1-6, with TRBD1 matching 10 bases. This CDR3 has 17 amino acids. CDR1 SNHLY and CDR2 FYNNEI come from the germline V gene. The ends lost 8 bases at V and 0 bases at J; junction bases unmatched: 7. DNA of the CDR3: TGTGCCAGCCGGGGGACAGGGGTTAACTCCTATAATTCACCCCTCCACTTT. This sequence encodes CASRGTGVNSYNSPLHF.

This clone was seen only a few times. The J gene is TRBJ1-5, the V gene TRBV28; possibly TRBD1 for D (5 bases). The germline V gene encodes CDR1 MDHEN and CDR2 SYDVKM. The CDR3 contains 13 residues. Trimming pared 8 bases from V and 6 bases from J, leaving 14 bases between. The DNA of the CDR3 is TGTGCCAGCTCACAGGAATCGAGTCAGCCCCAGCATTTT. Translation: CASSQESSQPQHF.

A few counts support this clone. The CDR3 sequence is CASHRTGADTEAFF. CDR3 DNA: TGCGCCAGCCACCGGACAGGGGCGGACACTGAAGCTTTCTTT. The chain employs TRBV5-1 and TRBJ1-1; the match to TRBD1 covers 9 bases. The J segment lost 3 bases and the V segment lost 7 bases, leaving 7 bases of the junction unmatched. The CDR3 is 14 residues long. CDR1 and CDR2 from the germline V gene are SGHRS and YFSETQ. Full variable domain (outside the CDR3, taken from reference TRBV5-1 and TRBJ1-1): KAGVTQTPRYLIKTRGQQVTLSCSPISGHRSVSWYQQTPGQGLQFLFEYFSETQRNKGNFPGRFSGRQFSNSRSEMNVSTLELGDSALYLCASHRTGADTEAFFGQGTRLTVV.

V is TRBV18 and J is TRBJ2-3; 12 nucleotides agree with TRBD2. CDR1 and CDR2 (germline): KGHSH, LQKENI. J gave up 4 bases and V 5 bases, and 1 base lay outside the gene matches. This CDR3 is built from 14 residues. In DNA form, the CDR3 reads TGTGCCAGCTCAGGGACTAGCGGGCCAGATACGCAGTATTTT. Protein product: CASSGTSGPDTQYF.

V gene TRBV30 combines with J gene TRBJ2-7, with TRBD2 identical over 8 bases. The CDR3 spans 12 residues. CDR1 GTSNPN and CDR2 SVGIG come from the germline V gene (reference sequence). Trimming took 5 bases from V and 5 from J; bases not matched to a gene: 5. The CDR3 loop reads CAWERGQHEQYF. In DNA, the CDR3 is TGTGCCTGGGAGCGGGGGCAACACGAGCAGTACTTC.

The V gene is TRBV18, the J gene TRBJ2-1, with a possible D match to TRBD1 (6 bases). This CDR3 region has 13 residues. The V end lost 5 bases, the J end lost 9 bases, and 14 bases lay between the germline ends. Looked up from germline, CDR1 is KGHSH and CDR2 is LQKENI. CDR3 DNA: TGTGCCAGCTCAGCTCTTACAGGGCTTGAGCAGTTCTTC. Translation: CASSALTGLEQFF. The complete variable domain, with remaining parts taken from reference TRBV18 and TRBJ2-1, reads NAGVMQNPRHLVRRRGQEARLRCSPMKGHSHVYWYRQLPEEGLKFMVYLQKENIIDESGMPKERFSAEFPKEGPSILRIQQVVRGDSAAYFCASSALTGLEQFFGPGTRLTVL.

The rearrangement joins TRBV6-1 to TRBJ1-2; a possible D gene is TRBD1 (6 bases). The CDR3 has 14 residues. Germline assignment: CDR1 MNHNS and CDR2 SASEGT. Trimming cost V 6 bases and J 4 bases, with 15 bases left between them. This chain's CDR3 is CASREDSSSYGYTF. Here the CDR3 DNA reads TGTGCCAGCAGAGAGGACAGTTCTTCCTATGGCTACACCTTC.